This T cell receptor (beta chain) was profiled in a study of blood T cell repertoires in COVID-19. CDR1 is KGHSH, CDR2 LQKENI, per germline. Between the trimmed V and J ends, which lost 3 bases and 0 bases, there was a span of 6 bases. The CDR3 has 14 residues. Clones were read by immunoSEQ multiplex PCR, and TCRdb kept only the in-frame ones, dropping some. This sample has about 120,000 clones, with 80% to 90% found just once. The chain links TRBV18 to TRBJ1-5, with D hard to call. Sequenced sample: peripheral blood. The receptor was derived from a woman aged 45-59 years with acute or convalescent COVID-19. The CDR3 spells CASSPEVSNQPQHF. The CDR3 bases are TGTGCCAGCTCACCGGAGGTTAGCAATCAGCCCCAGCATTTT.